The rows below give T cell receptor beta chains drawn from one sample of a study of T cell repertoires in cytomegalovirus infection. MiXCR was run by TCRdb on the reads, yielding one entry per CDR3 protein. The sample carries approximately 1,000,000 distinct CDR3 sequences, less than 40% recorded once. Their cognate antigens are unknown. Source: cultured CD8+ T cells from PBMCs, taken from culture after CMV antigen stimulation. Receptors were obtained from a human donor in good health (CMV status not recorded). Some clones in this sample may be carry-over from other donors' samples. Both conserved end residues are part of each CDR3. The order of the fields is CDR3 DNA, CDR3 protein, J gene, V gene, clone size, D gene. The D gene is left open where the match is weak. Size is stated for part of the rows, as once, few or many counts, or as a class when the clone is expanded.

CDR3nt: TGTGCCAGCAGCTGGACAGGGGCGCCCGTGGTATCTTTCTTT
CDR3aa: CASSWTGAPVVSFF
j_gene: TRBJ1-1
v_gene: TRBV7-9
abundance: NA
d_gene: TRBD1

CDR3nt: TGTGCCAGCAGGGCTGGGGGACCCCAGTTCTTC
CDR3aa: CASRAGGPQFF
j_gene: TRBJ2-1
v_gene: TRBV27
abundance: few
d_gene: NA

CDR3nt: TGTGCCAGCAGTCCGGCCCGGGGGAACACCGGGGAGCTGTTTTTT
CDR3aa: CASSPARGNTGELFF
j_gene: TRBJ2-2
v_gene: TRBV7-9
abundance: NA
d_gene: NA

CDR3nt: TGTGCCAGCAGTTTAGACCGGGACAACAATCAGCCCCAGCATTTT
CDR3aa: CASSLDRDNNQPQHF
j_gene: TRBJ1-5
v_gene: TRBV27
abundance: NA
d_gene: NA

CDR3nt: TGTGCCAGCAGTTACCCGACAGGGTTGGCTGAAGCTTTCTTT
CDR3aa: CASSYPTGLAEAFF
j_gene: TRBJ1-1
v_gene: TRBV6-6
abundance: few
d_gene: TRBD1

CDR3nt: TGTGCCAGCTTTGGGGGGGGCAATCAGCCCCAGCATTTT
CDR3aa: CASFGGGNQPQHF
j_gene: TRBJ1-5
v_gene: TRBV6-1
abundance: NA
d_gene: NA

CDR3nt: TGTGCCAGCAGTCTAACGGGACCGACCAATCAGCCCCAGCATTTT
CDR3aa: CASSLTGPTNQPQHF
j_gene: TRBJ1-5
v_gene: TRBV27
abundance: few
d_gene: NA

CDR3nt: TGTGCTAGTGGTTCCCTCGGGGACCTGTACAATGAGCAGTTCTTC
CDR3aa: CASGSLGDLYNEQFF
j_gene: TRBJ2-1
v_gene: TRBV12-5
abundance: NA
d_gene: NA

CDR3nt: TGTGCCAGCAGTTTTTCGGGTTCCCCCGATACGCAGTATTTT
CDR3aa: CASSFSGSPDTQYF
j_gene: TRBJ2-3
v_gene: TRBV27
abundance: once
d_gene: NA

CDR3nt: TGTGCCAGCAGTTTCTTGGGCGGGGGAACTAGCTACAATGAGCAGTTCTTC
CDR3aa: CASSFLGGGTSYNEQFF
j_gene: TRBJ2-1
v_gene: TRBV12-3/TRBV12-4
abundance: few
d_gene: TRBD2

CDR3nt: TGCGCCAGCAGCCAAGAAGGACTAGCGGGGCGGGCAGATACGCAGTATTTT
CDR3aa: CASSQEGLAGRADTQYF
j_gene: TRBJ2-3
v_gene: TRBV4-3
abundance: NA
d_gene: TRBD2

CDR3nt: TGCGCCAGCAGCCAAGACTGGAGAGGGCACACAGATACGCAGTATTTT
CDR3aa: CASSQDWRGHTDTQYF
j_gene: TRBJ2-3
v_gene: TRBV4-1
abundance: NA
d_gene: NA

CDR3nt: TGTGCCAGCAGCGTGGAGCGGGGGGGGACCACAGATACGCAGTATTTT
CDR3aa: CASSVERGGTTDTQYF
j_gene: TRBJ2-3
v_gene: TRBV7-6
abundance: many
d_gene: TRBD2

CDR3nt: TGTGCCAGCAGTGACGGGGGTCGAGCCAATCAGCCCCAGCATTTT
CDR3aa: CASSDGGRANQPQHF
j_gene: TRBJ1-5
v_gene: TRBV7-6
abundance: few
d_gene: NA

CDR3nt: TGCGCCAGCAGCCAAGACAGAGAACAACGCAATCAGCCCCAGCATTTT
CDR3aa: CASSQDREQRNQPQHF
j_gene: TRBJ1-5
v_gene: TRBV4-3
abundance: NA
d_gene: NA

CDR3nt: TGCAGTGCTCGCGTAAAAAACATTCAGTACTTC
CDR3aa: CSARVKNIQYF
j_gene: TRBJ2-4
v_gene: TRBV20-1
abundance: NA
d_gene: NA

CDR3nt: TGCGCCAGCAGCCAAGACAGAAACACCGGGGAGCTGTTTTTT
CDR3aa: CASSQDRNTGELFF
j_gene: TRBJ2-2
v_gene: TRBV4-1
abundance: many
d_gene: NA

CDR3nt: TGTGCCAGCAGTTATGGACAGGGGGGCAATCAGCCCCAGCATTTT
CDR3aa: CASSYGQGGNQPQHF
j_gene: TRBJ1-5
v_gene: TRBV27
abundance: few
d_gene: TRBD1

CDR3nt: TGCAGCGTTGAAGGACAGGGGGGCCTTGAAGGTCACTATGGCTACACCTTC
CDR3aa: CSVEGQGGLEGHYGYTF
j_gene: TRBJ1-2
v_gene: TRBV29-1
abundance: NA
d_gene: TRBD1

CDR3nt: TGTGCCAGCAGTCCCCCGGCACCAAACTACGAGCAGTACTTC
CDR3aa: CASSPPAPNYEQYF
j_gene: TRBJ2-7
v_gene: TRBV27
abundance: NA
d_gene: NA

CDR3nt: TGTGCCAGCAGCCATCGGGACCGAAGAGTTCTGGGGGCCAACGTCCTGACTTTC
CDR3aa: CASSHRDRRVLGANVLTF
j_gene: TRBJ2-6
v_gene: TRBV3-1
abundance: NA
d_gene: NA

CDR3nt: TGTGCCAGCAGGCCGGGCCTCCCCGGGGAGCTGTTTTTT
CDR3aa: CASRPGLPGELFF
j_gene: TRBJ2-2
v_gene: TRBV27
abundance: NA
d_gene: NA

CDR3nt: TGTGCCAGTTCCCCGGGGGCGGTAGAGACCCAGTACTTC
CDR3aa: CASSPGAVETQYF
j_gene: TRBJ2-5
v_gene: TRBV6-5
abundance: few
d_gene: NA

CDR3nt: TGTGCCATCAGTGACGGAGGGGCCCTCTACGAGCAGTACTTC
CDR3aa: CAISDGGALYEQYF
j_gene: TRBJ2-7
v_gene: TRBV10-3
abundance: few
d_gene: NA

CDR3nt: TGTGCCAGCAGCCTTAGCGGGGGCGATGAGCAGTTCTTC
CDR3aa: CASSLSGGDEQFF
j_gene: TRBJ2-1
v_gene: TRBV7-9
abundance: many
d_gene: TRBD2

CDR3nt: TGCAGTGCTAGAGTAACCAGGGGAGCTGGAAACACCATATATTTT
CDR3aa: CSARVTRGAGNTIYF
j_gene: TRBJ1-3
v_gene: TRBV20-1
abundance: NA
d_gene: NA

CDR3nt: TGTGCCAGCAGTTACTGGCTTTCGGGGGGCTTTCTCGATAGCAAATCATCTTGTGAGCAGTTCTTC
CDR3aa: CASSYWLSGGFLDSKSSCEQFF
j_gene: TRBJ2-1
v_gene: TRBV6-7
abundance: NA
d_gene: NA